This TCR beta chain was sequenced in a study of T cell responses to AZD1222 COVID-19 vaccine. Study observations and caveats: Spike-spanning, vaccine-associated CD4 TCRs were dominant at 160-218 and 743-854. It should be noted that donors were predominantly white British and more often female, and clonal diversity was possibly underestimated.

The germline CDR1 and CDR2 sequences are SGHVS and FNYEAQ. The V gene lost 4 bases and the J gene lost 1 base, with 7 bases spanning the gap. The CDR3 totals 13 residues. The method was immunoSEQ multiplex PCR; TCRdb's version includes in-frame clones alone and lacks a portion of them. The profile shows about 180,000 clones, about nine tenths of them singletons. Notes on this clone: The antigen is undetermined.

This chain uses TRBV7-6 with TRBJ1-1; D unclear. The input for sequencing was peripheral blood, taken on day 0 of AZD1222 vaccination. The clonotype comes from an adult in good health. CDR3 coding DNA: TGTGCCAGCAGCTCAACAAGGAACACTGAAGCTTTCTTT. Encoded protein: CASSSTRNTEAFF.